Presented here are 5 T cell receptor beta chains from one specimen sequenced in a study of cytomegalovirus exposure and HLA in healthy donors. 60 Vbeta and 13 Jbeta primers were used in PCR. Measured with immunoSEQ multiplex PCR; TCRdb has only the in-frame clones, and not every one. The table has 100,000 to 150,000 clones, approximately 82% seen once. Sequencing input: PBMCs. The receptor source for this set is a young man in good health and CMV-seropositive.

This clone was seen only a few times. The rearrangement links TRBV6-1 to TRBJ2-3; D possibly corresponds to TRBD2 (6 bases). Trimming took 4 bases from V and 0 from J, leaving 11 bases between them. CDR1 MNHNS and CDR2 SASEGT come from the germline V gene. The length of the CDR3 is 15 residues. DNA for the CDR3: TGTGCCAGCAGTGGCCTTGGGGGGAGCACAGATACGCAGTATTTT. Protein sequence: CASSGLGGSTDTQYF.

The chain links TRBV28 to TRBJ2-5, with D perhaps matching TRBD1 (6 bases). Germline V gives CDR1 MDHEN, CDR2 SYDVKM. Trimming pared 6 bases from V and 5 bases from J, leaving 22 bases between. The CDR3 runs to 16 residues. CDR3 region: CASRPSVGAQSETQYF. Written as DNA, the CDR3 is TGTGCCAGCAGACCTTCAGTGGGGGCCCAAAGTGAGACCCAGTACTTC.

The V call is TRBV29-1, the J call TRBJ2-1; 8 positions match TRBD2. The CDR3 sequence is 14 residues long. The V gene end was trimmed by 3 bases and the J gene end by 5 bases; junction bases not matched to a gene: 6. Germline CDR1 reads SQVTM; CDR2 reads ANQGSEA. The CDR3 DNA reads TGCAGCGTTGACGGGCGGGGGGCGAACAATGAGCAGTTCTTC. It yields the protein CSVDGRGANNEQFF.

The chain has TRBV5-1 and TRBJ2-7, with D tentatively TRBD1 (5 bases). With 5 bases removed from V and 5 bases from J, the gap between germline ends came to 11 bases. CDR3 length equals 12 residues. Germline V gene sequence: CDR1 SGHRS, CDR2 YFSETQ. The CDR3 reads CASSYQGNEQYF. The CDR3 nucleotides read TGCGCCAGCAGTTACCAGGGTAACGAGCAGTACTTC.

The rearrangement links TRBV5-1 to TRBJ2-1, with 8 bases fitting TRBD2. The CDR3 loop spans 15 amino acids. The V gene's germline CDR1 is SGHRS and CDR2 YFSETQ. V was clipped by 0 bases and J by 7 bases; unmatched bases: 6. The CDR3 is CASSLGGGKPNEQFF. DNA for the CDR3: TGCGCCAGCAGCTTGGGCGGGGGGAAACCGAATGAGCAGTTCTTC.